The 23 T cell receptor beta chains reported below all come from one sample, sequenced in a study of identical twins. TCRdb processed the 5' RACE reads anew with MiXCR; each CDR3 protein has one entry. The sample holds about 530,000 distinct CDR3 sequences, about a fifth seen once. These same data were also listed under a study on yellow fever vaccine responses in identical twins.

Sequencing was carried out using CD4+ T cells sorted from blood. Receptors originate from a woman between 18 and 29 years old in good health.

The gene calls are TRBV5-1 and TRBJ2-1, with D maybe TRBD1 (5 bases). This CDR3 spans 16 amino acids. V gave up 0 bases and J gave up 8 bases, with 18 bases separating them. Germline V CDR1 and CDR2: SGHRS, YFSETQ. CDR3 sequence reads: CASSLVQSQRGDEQFF. DNA of the CDR3: TGCGCCAGCAGCTTGGTTCAGTCCCAAAGGGGCGATGAGCAGTTCTTC.

The gene calls are TRBV2 and TRBJ1-5; tentative D call: TRBD1 (6 bases). This CDR3 is built from 13 residues. Germline V gene lookup returns CDR1 SNHLY and CDR2 FYNNEI. Trimming pared 6 bases from V and 3 bases from J, leaving 9 bases between. The CDR3 protein is CASSRDTNQPQHF. In DNA form, the CDR3 reads TGTGCCAGCAGCCGGGACACCAATCAGCCCCAGCATTTT.

V usage is TRBV19 and J usage is TRBJ2-1, with D perhaps TRBD2 (6 bases). Trimming took 6 bases from V and 8 from J, leaving 20 bases between them. CDR3 length: 15 amino acids. From germline, CDR1 is LNHDA and CDR2 SQIVND (reference sequence). The CDR3 DNA sequence: TGTGCCAGTAGACCGGTTGGGGGGTACGGGCATGAGCAGTTCTTC. This translates into CASRPVGGYGHEQFF.

This rearrangement joins TRBV18 to TRBJ2-3; 7 nucleotides match TRBD1. The CDR3 loop spans 19 amino acids. The trim removed 0 bases at V and 0 bases at J, leaving 12 bases unmatched. The germline V gene encodes CDR1 KGHSH and CDR2 LQKENI. Written as DNA, the CDR3 is TGTGCCAGCTCACCACCAAAAAACAGGGGATTGGAGAGCACAGATACGCAGTATTTT. Translation gives CASSPPKNRGLESTDTQYF. The full variable domain, its missing parts supplied by reference TRBV18 and TRBJ2-3, is NAGVMQNPRHLVRRRGQEARLRCSPMKGHSHVYWYRQLPEEGLKFMVYLQKENIIDESGMPKERFSAEFPKEGPSILRIQQVVRGDSAAYFCASSPPKNRGLESTDTQYFGPGTRLTVL.

The V gene is TRBV5-1, the J gene TRBJ2-7; 14 nucleotides agree with TRBD2. There are 18 residues in the CDR3. V lost 4 bases, J lost 0 bases, and 9 bases stayed unmatched. In germline, CDR1 is SGHRS, CDR2 YFSETQ. The CDR3: CASSPGTSGRVGSYEQYF. The CDR3 nucleotides read TGCGCCAGCAGCCCCGGGACTAGCGGGAGAGTGGGCTCCTACGAGCAGTACTTC.

This chain joins TRBV7-2 and TRBJ2-2; no clear D. The CDR3 totals 15 residues. V gave up 2 bases and J gave up 5 bases, with 12 bases separating them. The germline CDR1 and CDR2 sequences are SGHTA and FQGNSA. The CDR3 is CASSLFTAQTGELFF. In nucleotides, the CDR3 is TGTGCCAGCAGCTTATTTACCGCGCAAACCGGGGAGCTGTTTTTT. Complete variable domain (other parts from reference TRBV7-2 and TRBJ2-2): GAGVSQSPSNKVTEKGKDVELRCDPISGHTALYWYRQSLGQGLEFLIYFQGNSAPDKSGLPSDRFSAERTGGSVSTLTIQRTQQEDSAVYLCASSLFTAQTGELFFGEGSRLTVL.

The chain links TRBV24-1 to TRBJ2-2; 8 nucleotides agree with TRBD1. CDR1 KGHDR and CDR2 SFDVKD come from the germline V gene. The CDR3 sequence is 16 residues long. V dropped 4 bases and J dropped 4; count of bases not matched to a gene: 7. CDR3 region: CATSERTGTVTGELFF. CDR3 in DNA: TGTGCCACCAGTGAGAGGACAGGGACGGTCACCGGGGAGCTGTTTTTT.

This clonotype was found many times. The chain combines TRBV4-1 with TRBJ2-5, with D uncertain. The CDR3 has 14 amino acids. CDR1 and CDR2 from the germline V gene are MGHRA and YSYEKL. V lost 0 bases and J lost 7, with 12 bases in between. The CDR3 reads CASSQDGVAGTQYF. In DNA, the CDR3 is TGCGCCAGCAGCCAAGATGGGGTTGCTGGGACCCAGTACTTC.

This clonotype was detected only once. This sequence joins TRBV12-3 or TRBV12-4 and TRBJ2-3; unclear D gene. The CDR3 contains 14 residues. V lost 4 bases and J lost 3, with 11 bases in between. The CDR3 coding sequence is TGTGCCAGCAGTTCTCCCGATGGAACAGATACGCAGTATTTT. Translating it yields CASSSPDGTDTQYF.

V is TRBV12-3 or TRBV12-4 and J is TRBJ1-6, with 7 bases identical to TRBD1. V lost 6 bases to trimming and J lost 1 base; unmatched junction nucleotides: 6. This CDR3 contains 16 residues. CDR3 sequence reads: CASRPYRGSYNSPLHF. The CDR3 DNA is TGTGCCAGCAGACCTTACAGGGGTTCCTATAATTCACCCCTCCACTTT.

This clonotype was counted only a few times. The chain links TRBV28 to TRBJ2-1; 9 bases fit TRBD1. Germline CDR1 is MDHEN and CDR2 is SYDVKM. V was pared by 5 bases and J by 8 bases, with 7 bases of the junction left unmatched. This CDR3 is 14 amino acids long. In DNA form, the CDR3 reads TGTGCCAGCAGTCCCGGGACAGGGTTACATGAGCAGTTCTTC. It specifies CASSPGTGLHEQFF.

This clonotype was seen more than once but under ten times. The chain carries TRBV12-3 or TRBV12-4 and TRBJ1-4; D gene ambiguous. The CDR3 runs to 16 residues. The V end lost 2 bases, the J end lost 2 bases, and 12 bases lay between the germline ends. CDR3 DNA: TGTGCCAGCAGTTTACGGCGGGGAAGTACTAATGAAAAACTGTTTTTT. Translating gives CASSLRRGSTNEKLFF.

This clonotype was counted a few times. This CDR3 reads CASSYYRNYGYTF. The DNA for the CDR3 is TGCGCCAGCAGCTACTACAGAAACTATGGCTACACCTTC. The gene calls are TRBV5-1 and TRBJ1-2; D call uncertain. The CDR3 is made up of 13 amino acids. Trimming left V 3 bases short and J 2 bases short, with 8 bases between. The V gene's germline CDR1 is SGHRS and CDR2 YFSETQ. The whole variable domain, remainder taken from reference TRBV5-1 and TRBJ1-2, is KAGVTQTPRYLIKTRGQQVTLSCSPISGHRSVSWYQQTPGQGLQFLFEYFSETQRNKGNFPGRFSGRQFSNSRSEMNVSTLELGDSALYLCASSYYRNYGYTFGSGTRLTVV.

This clonotype was seen a few times. The genes are TRBV20-1 and TRBJ2-6; no clear D. V was clipped by 1 base and J by 0 bases, with 13 bases between them. The CDR3 has 17 residues. The V gene's germline CDR1 is DFQATT and CDR2 SNEGSKA (reference sequence). The CDR3 sequence is CSARGNSTSSGANVLTF. CDR3 bases: TGCAGTGCTAGAGGGAACAGTACAAGCTCTGGGGCCAACGTCCTGACTTTC.

The gene calls are TRBV3-1 and TRBJ1-2; D is unresolved. The V end was cut by 1 base, the J end by 4 bases, with 7 bases between. Germline V gene data show CDR1 as LGHDT and CDR2 as YNNKEL (reference sequence). The length of the CDR3 is 13 residues. CDR3 coding DNA: TGTGCCAGCAGCCAAGGAGGCTTCTATGGCTACACCTTC. It encodes CASSQGGFYGYTF.

A few counts support this clonotype. The rearrangement joins TRBV5-1 to TRBJ2-7, with TRBD1 matching over 10 bases. Trimming removed 5 bases from V and 5 bases from J; junction bases left unmatched: 7. The CDR3 extends over 14 amino acids. CDR1 and CDR2 (germline): SGHRS, YFSETQ. The CDR3 is CASRFGQGGDEQYF. Here the CDR3 DNA reads TGCGCCAGCAGATTTGGACAGGGGGGCGACGAGCAGTACTTC.

The gene calls are TRBV10-3 and TRBJ1-2; 7 nucleotides match TRBD1. The trim removed 7 bases at V and 0 bases at J, leaving 11 bases unmatched. Germline CDR1 is ENHRY and CDR2 is SYGVKD. This CDR3 has 16 amino acids. The CDR3 sequence is CAIMGDSHFSNYGYTF. CDR3 in DNA: TGTGCCATCATGGGGGACAGTCACTTTTCTAACTATGGCTACACCTTC.

The rearrangement links TRBV7-9 to TRBJ2-3; tentative D call: TRBD1 (5 bases). With 1 base removed from V and 4 bases from J, the gap between germline ends came to 9 bases. Germline CDR1 and CDR2: SEHNR and FQNEAQ (reference sequence). CDR3 length: 14 residues. The CDR3 loop is CASSLGAGPDTQYF. CDR3 sequence (DNA): TGTGCCAGCAGCTTAGGGGCAGGGCCAGATACGCAGTATTTT.

This clonotype was observed a few times. The junction shows a germline mismatch at one end, possibly a read error. The gene calls are TRBV11-2 and TRBJ2-2, with D possibly being TRBD2 (6 bases). The germline V gene encodes CDR1 SGHAT and CDR2 FQNNGV. CDR3 length: 15 residues. The CDR3 protein is CASSIETSYTGELFF. CDR3 coding DNA: TGTGCCAGCAGCATAGAGACTAGTTACACCGGGGAGCTGTTTTTT.

The CDR3 DNA sequence: TGTGCCAGCAGTTATGGACAGGGGGGGACCCAGTACTTC. Protein: CASSYGQGGTQYF. The chain is built from TRBV6-5 and TRBJ2-5; 10 nucleotides match TRBD1. Trimming at V came to 3 bases and at J to 7 bases, leaving 2 bases not matched to a gene. This CDR3 spans 13 amino acids. Per germline, CDR1 MNHEY and CDR2 SVGAGI.

The chain employs TRBV5-1 and TRBJ2-5, with 8 bases identical to TRBD1. In germline, CDR1 is SGHRS, CDR2 YFSETQ. V shed 0 bases and J 3 bases; nucleotides not matched to a gene: 4. This CDR3 comprises 15 residues. CDR3 protein: CASSLEGQAKETQYF. The CDR3 DNA sequence: TGCGCCAGCAGCTTGGAGGGACAGGCAAAAGAGACCCAGTACTTC.

This clonotype was picked up a small number of times. The rearrangement joins TRBV6-1 to TRBJ1-4, with TRBD1 as a possible D gene (6 bases). The ends were cut back, 5 bases at V and 0 bases at J, with 13 bases in the middle. This CDR3 comprises 16 residues. Germline V gene data show CDR1 as MNHNS and CDR2 as SASEGT. CDR3 sequence reads: CASSIGQTATNEKLFF. The CDR3 coding sequence is TGTGCCAGCAGTATCGGACAGACTGCAACTAATGAAAAACTGTTTTTT.

This clonotype was detected only a few times. CDR3 bases: TGTGCCAGCAGCCGGGGACAGGGGACGCAAGAGACCCAGTACTTC. Its translation: CASSRGQGTQETQYF. V and J are TRBV12-3 or TRBV12-4 and TRBJ2-5; TRBD1 matches 10 bases. V shed 6 bases, J shed 2 bases, and the junction held 6 bases outside the gene matches. The CDR3 covers 15 residues.